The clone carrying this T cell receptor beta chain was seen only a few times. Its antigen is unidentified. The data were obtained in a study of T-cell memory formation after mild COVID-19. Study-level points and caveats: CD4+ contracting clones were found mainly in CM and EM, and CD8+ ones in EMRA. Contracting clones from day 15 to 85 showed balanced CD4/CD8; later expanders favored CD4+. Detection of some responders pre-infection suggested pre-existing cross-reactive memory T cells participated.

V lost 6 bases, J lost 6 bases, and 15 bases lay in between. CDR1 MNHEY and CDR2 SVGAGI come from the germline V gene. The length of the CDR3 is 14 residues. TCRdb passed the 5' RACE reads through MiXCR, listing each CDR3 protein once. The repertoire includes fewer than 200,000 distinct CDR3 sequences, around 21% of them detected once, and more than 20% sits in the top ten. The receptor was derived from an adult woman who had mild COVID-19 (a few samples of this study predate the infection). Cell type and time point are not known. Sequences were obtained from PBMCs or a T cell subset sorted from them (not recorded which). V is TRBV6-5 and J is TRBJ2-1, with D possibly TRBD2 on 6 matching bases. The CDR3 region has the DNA TGTGCCAGCAGAACCCCGCGGCGGGGCAATGAGCAGTTCTTC. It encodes CASRTPRRGNEQFF.